Sequencing of this T cell receptor (beta chain) was carried out in a study of blood T cell repertoires in COVID-19. Study overall: The cDNA or gDNA used as material had been derived from T cells, B-cell-depleted T cells, or PBMCs.

V lost 3 bases to trimming and J lost 6 bases, with 6 bases between them. The CDR3 is made up of 12 amino acids. The V gene's germline CDR1 is LGHDT and CDR2 YNNKEL (reference sequence). Cohort placement rested on clinical history that participants reported themselves. The authors' processing: Estimation of nucleated cell counts was performed using reference gene primer amplification. Profiling relied on immunoSEQ multiplex PCR, and the TCRdb table lists in-frame clones only, not all of them. D and trimming come from the DNA, and the V and J calls and clone size come from that table. The sample lists about 200,000 clones, roughly 86% seen once, with around 6% in the top ten. In this sample, this clone turned up a few times. Other nucleotide sequences in the sample specify the same CDR3.

V and J are TRBV3-1 (or the pseudogene TRBV3-2) and TRBJ1-5, with D perhaps TRBD1 (5 bases). This clonotype was obtained from a man between 35 and 55 years old with acute COVID-19. Sequenced sample: PBMCs or T cells enriched from blood (not recorded which). The CDR3 DNA sequence: TGTGCCAGCAGCCAGCAGGGTCAGCCCCAGCATTTT. Amino acid sequence: CASSQQGQPQHF.